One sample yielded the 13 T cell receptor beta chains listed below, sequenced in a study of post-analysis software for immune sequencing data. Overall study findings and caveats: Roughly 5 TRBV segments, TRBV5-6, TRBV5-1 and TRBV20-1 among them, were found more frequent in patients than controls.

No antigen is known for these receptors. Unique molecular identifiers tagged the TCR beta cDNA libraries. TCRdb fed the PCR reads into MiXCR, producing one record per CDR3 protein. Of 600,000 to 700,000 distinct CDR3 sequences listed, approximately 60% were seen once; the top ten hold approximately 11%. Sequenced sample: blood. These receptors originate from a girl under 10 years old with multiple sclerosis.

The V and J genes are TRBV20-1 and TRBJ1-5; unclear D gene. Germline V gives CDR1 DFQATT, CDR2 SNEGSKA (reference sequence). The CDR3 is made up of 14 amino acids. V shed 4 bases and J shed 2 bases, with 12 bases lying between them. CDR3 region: CSANFGGGNQPQHF. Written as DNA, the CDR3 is TGCAGTGCTAATTTTGGCGGGGGCAATCAGCCCCAGCATTTT.

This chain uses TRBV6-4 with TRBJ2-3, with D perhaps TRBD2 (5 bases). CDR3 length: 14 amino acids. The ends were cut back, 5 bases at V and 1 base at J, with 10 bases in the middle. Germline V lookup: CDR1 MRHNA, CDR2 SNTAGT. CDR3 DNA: TGTGCCAGCAGTCCGGGGATTGGCACAGATACGCAGTATTTT. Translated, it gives CASSPGIGTDTQYF.

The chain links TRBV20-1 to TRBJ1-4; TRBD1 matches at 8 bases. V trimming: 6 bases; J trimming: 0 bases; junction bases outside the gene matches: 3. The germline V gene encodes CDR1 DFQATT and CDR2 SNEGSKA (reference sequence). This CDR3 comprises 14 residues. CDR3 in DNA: TGCAGTGCGCGGACAGGGACAACTAATGAAAAACTGTTTTTT. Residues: CSARTGTTNEKLFF.

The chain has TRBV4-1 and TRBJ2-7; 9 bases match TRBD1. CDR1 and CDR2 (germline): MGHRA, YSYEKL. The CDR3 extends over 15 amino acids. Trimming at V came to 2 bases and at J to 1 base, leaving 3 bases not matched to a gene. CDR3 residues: CASSQPGTGSYEQYF. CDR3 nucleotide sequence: TGCGCCAGCAGCCAACCCGGGACAGGGTCCTACGAGCAGTACTTC.

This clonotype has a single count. CDR3 protein: CASSYTDGSTDTQYF. The CDR3 DNA follows: TGTGCCAGCAGTTACACAGACGGTAGCACAGATACGCAGTATTTT. The V and J genes are TRBV6-2 or TRBV6-3 and TRBJ2-3; no firm D call. From germline, CDR1 is MNHEY and CDR2 SVGEGT. The CDR3 is 15 residues long. Trimming stripped 2 bases from V and 0 bases from J, with 9 bases between.

As DNA, the CDR3 is TGTGCCACCAGTGATTTGGCCGAGGACGAGCAGTTCTTC. Its translation is CATSDLAEDEQFF. The chain has TRBV24-1 and TRBJ2-1, with D unclear. From germline, CDR1 is KGHDR and CDR2 SFDVKD. This CDR3 contains 13 residues. V shed 0 bases and J shed 10 bases, with 9 bases lying between them.

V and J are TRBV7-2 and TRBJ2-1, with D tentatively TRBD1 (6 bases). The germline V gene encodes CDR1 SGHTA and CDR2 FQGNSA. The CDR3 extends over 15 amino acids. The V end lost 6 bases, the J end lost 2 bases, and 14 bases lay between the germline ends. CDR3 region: CASSSQGRTYNEQFF. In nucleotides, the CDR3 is TGTGCCAGCAGTTCGCAGGGGCGCACCTACAATGAGCAGTTCTTC.

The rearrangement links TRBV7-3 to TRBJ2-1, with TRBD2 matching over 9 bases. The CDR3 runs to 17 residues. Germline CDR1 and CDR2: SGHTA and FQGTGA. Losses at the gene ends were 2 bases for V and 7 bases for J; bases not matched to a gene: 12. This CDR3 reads CASSLGLAGGPGNEQFF. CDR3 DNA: TGTGCCAGCAGCTTAGGGTTGGCGGGAGGGCCAGGGAATGAGCAGTTCTTC.

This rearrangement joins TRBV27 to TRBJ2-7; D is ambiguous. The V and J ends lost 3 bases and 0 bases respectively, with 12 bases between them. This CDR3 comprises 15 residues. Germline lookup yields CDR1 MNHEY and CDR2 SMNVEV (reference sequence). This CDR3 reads CASSFMWETSYEQYF. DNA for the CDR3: TGTGCCAGCAGTTTTATGTGGGAAACCTCCTACGAGCAGTACTTC.

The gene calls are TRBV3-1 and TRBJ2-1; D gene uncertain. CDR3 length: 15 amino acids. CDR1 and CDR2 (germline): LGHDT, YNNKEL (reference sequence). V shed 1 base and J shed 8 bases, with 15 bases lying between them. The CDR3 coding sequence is TGTGCCAGCAGCCAAGGGAGCGTAGGGATGGATGAGCAGTTCTTC. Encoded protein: CASSQGSVGMDEQFF.

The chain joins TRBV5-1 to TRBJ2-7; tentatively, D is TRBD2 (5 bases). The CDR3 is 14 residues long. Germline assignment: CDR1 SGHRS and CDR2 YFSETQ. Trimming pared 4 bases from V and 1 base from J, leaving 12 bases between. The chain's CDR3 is CASSVETGSYEQYF. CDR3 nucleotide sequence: TGCGCCAGCAGCGTGGAAACGGGATCCTACGAGCAGTACTTC.

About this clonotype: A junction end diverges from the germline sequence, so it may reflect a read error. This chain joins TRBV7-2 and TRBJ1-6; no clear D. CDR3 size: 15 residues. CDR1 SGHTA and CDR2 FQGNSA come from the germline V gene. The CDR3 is CASSFGAYYNSPLHF. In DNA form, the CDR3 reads TGCGCCAGCAGCTTCGGAGCCTACTATAATTCACCCCTCCACTTT.

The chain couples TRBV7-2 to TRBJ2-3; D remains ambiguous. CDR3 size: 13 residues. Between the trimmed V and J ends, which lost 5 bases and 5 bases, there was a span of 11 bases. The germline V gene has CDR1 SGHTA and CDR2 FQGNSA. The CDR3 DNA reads TGTGCCAGCAGCCCCGTCTATGGAGATACGCAGTATTTT. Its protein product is CASSPVYGDTQYF. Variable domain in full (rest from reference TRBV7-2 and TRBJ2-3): GAGVSQSPSNKVTEKGKDVELRCDPISGHTALYWYRQSLGQGLEFLIYFQGNSAPDKSGLPSDRFSAERTGGSVSTLTIQRTQQEDSAVYLCASSPVYGDTQYFGPGTRLTVL.